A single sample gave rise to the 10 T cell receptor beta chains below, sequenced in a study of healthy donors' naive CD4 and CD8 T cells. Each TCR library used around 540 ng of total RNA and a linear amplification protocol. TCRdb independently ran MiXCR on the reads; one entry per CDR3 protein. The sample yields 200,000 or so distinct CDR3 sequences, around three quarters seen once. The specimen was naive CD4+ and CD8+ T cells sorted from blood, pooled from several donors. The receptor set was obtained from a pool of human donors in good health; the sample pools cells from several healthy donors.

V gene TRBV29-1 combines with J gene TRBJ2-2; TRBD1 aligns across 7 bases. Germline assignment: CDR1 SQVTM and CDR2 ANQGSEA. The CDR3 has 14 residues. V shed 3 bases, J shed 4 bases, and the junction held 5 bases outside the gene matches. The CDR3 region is CSVDRGFGTGELFF. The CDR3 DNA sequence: TGCAGCGTTGACAGGGGGTTCGGCACCGGGGAGCTGTTTTTT.

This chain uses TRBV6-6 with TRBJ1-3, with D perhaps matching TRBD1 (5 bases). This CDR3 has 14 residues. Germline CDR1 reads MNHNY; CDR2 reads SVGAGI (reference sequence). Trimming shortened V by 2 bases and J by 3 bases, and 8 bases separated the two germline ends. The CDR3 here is CASSYGDLGNTIYF. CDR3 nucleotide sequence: TGTGCCAGCAGTTACGGGGACCTTGGAAACACCATATATTTT.

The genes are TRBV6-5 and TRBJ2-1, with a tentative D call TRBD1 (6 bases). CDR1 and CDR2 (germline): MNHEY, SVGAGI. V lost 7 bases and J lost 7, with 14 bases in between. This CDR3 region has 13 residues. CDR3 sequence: CASIPPGVNEQFF. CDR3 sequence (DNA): TGTGCCAGCATCCCCCCAGGGGTAAATGAGCAGTTCTTC.

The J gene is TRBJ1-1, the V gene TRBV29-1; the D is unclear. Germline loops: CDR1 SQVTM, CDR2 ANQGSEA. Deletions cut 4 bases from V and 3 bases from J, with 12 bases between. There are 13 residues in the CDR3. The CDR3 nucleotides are TGCAGCGTTGGGGCAGGAGGAGACACTGAAGCTTTCTTT. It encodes CSVGAGGDTEAFF.

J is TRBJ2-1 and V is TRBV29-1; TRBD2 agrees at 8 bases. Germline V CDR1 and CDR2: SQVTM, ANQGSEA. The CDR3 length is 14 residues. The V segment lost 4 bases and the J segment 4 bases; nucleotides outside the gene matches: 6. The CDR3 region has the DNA TGCAGCGTTGGACTAGCGATCGGATACAATGAGCAGTTCTTC. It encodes CSVGLAIGYNEQFF.

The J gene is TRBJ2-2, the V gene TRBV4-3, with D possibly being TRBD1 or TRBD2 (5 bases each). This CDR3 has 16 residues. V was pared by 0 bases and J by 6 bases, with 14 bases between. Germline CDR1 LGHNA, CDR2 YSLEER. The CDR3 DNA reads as TGCGCCAGCAGCCAAGATGGAGGACTGGGGGCCGGGGAGCTGTTTTTT. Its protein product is CASSQDGGLGAGELFF.

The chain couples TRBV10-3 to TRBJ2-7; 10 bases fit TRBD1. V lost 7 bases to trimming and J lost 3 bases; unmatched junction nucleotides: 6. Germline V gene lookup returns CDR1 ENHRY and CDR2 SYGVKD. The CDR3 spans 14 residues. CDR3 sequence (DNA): TGTGCCATCAATCCTGGGACAGGGGTCTACGAGCAGTACTTC. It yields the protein CAINPGTGVYEQYF.

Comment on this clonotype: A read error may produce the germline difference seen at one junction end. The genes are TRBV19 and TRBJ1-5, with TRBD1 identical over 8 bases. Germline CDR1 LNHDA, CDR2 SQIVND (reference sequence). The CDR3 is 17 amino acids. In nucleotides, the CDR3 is TGTGCCGGTAGTGTGGGGATTACGGGACAGGACATGGTTCCCCAGCATTTT. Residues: CAGSVGITGQDMVPQHF.

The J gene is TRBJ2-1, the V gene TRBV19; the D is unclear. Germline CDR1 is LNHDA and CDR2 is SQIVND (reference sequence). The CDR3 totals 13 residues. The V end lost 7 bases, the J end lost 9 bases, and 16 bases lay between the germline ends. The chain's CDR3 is CASTNNIRGEQFF. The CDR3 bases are TGTGCCAGTACCAACAATATACGAGGTGAGCAGTTCTTC.

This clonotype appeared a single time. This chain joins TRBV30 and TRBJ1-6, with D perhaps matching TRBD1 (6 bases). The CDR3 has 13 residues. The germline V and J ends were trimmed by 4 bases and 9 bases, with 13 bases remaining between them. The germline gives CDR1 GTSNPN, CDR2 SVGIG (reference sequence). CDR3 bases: TGTGCCTGGAACCCGGGGGGCATTTCACCCCTCCACTTT. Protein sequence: CAWNPGGISPLHF.